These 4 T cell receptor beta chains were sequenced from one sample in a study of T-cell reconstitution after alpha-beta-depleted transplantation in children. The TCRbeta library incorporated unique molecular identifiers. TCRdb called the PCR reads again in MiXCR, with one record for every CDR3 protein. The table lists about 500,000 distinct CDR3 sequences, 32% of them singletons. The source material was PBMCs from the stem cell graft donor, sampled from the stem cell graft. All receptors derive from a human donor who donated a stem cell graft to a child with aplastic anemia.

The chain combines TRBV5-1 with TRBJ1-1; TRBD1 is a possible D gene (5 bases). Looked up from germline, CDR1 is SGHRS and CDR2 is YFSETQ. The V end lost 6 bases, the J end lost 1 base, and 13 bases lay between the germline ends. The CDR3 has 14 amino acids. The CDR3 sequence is CASTRLGPNTEAFF. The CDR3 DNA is TGCGCCAGCACCCGGCTGGGACCGAACACTGAAGCTTTCTTT.

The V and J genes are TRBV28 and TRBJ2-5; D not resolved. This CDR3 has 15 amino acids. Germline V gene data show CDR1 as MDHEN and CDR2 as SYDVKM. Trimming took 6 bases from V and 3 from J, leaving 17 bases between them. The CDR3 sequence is CASSPSGLGKETQYF. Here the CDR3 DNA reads TGTGCCAGCAGCCCTAGTGGTTTAGGTAAAGAGACCCAGTACTTC.

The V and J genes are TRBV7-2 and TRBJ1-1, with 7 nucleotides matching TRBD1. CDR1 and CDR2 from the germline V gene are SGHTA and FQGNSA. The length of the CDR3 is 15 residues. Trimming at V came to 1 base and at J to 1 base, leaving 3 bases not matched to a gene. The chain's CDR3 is CASSLEGQRNTEAFF. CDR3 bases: TGTGCCAGCAGCTTAGAGGGACAGCGGAACACTGAAGCTTTCTTT.

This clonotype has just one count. CDR3 sequence reads: CASGDGNQPQHF. In DNA, the CDR3 is TGTGCCAGCGGGGATGGCAATCAGCCCCAGCATTTT. The chain joins TRBV5-5 to TRBJ1-5; D is unresolved. V dropped 7 bases and J dropped 2 bases, with 7 bases sitting between them. This CDR3 is 12 amino acids long. Germline-derived CDR1 and CDR2 are SGHKS and YYEKEE (reference sequence). Full variable domain (missing parts from reference TRBV5-5 and TRBJ1-5): DAGVTQSPTHLIKTRGQQVTLRCSPISGHKSVSWYQQVLGQGPQFIFQYYEKEERGRGNFPDRFSARQFPNYSSELNVNALLLGDSALYLCASGDGNQPQHFGDGTRLSIL.